These T cell receptor beta chains were read from a single sample in a study of blood T cell repertoires in COVID-19. TCRdb's copy holds only in-frame clones and misses some; the assay was immunoSEQ multiplex PCR. The data contain roughly 110,000 clones, 85% of them singletons. Material for sequencing was peripheral blood. Receptors were obtained from a human donor in a cohort sampled during active COVID-19. Both conserved end residues are part of each CDR3. The D gene is left open where the match is weak. The size field is filled for only some rows; it gives once, few, many or a size class.

>TRBJ2-7|TRBD1|.|TRBV7-6
TGTGCCAGCAGCCTTCGGGACAGTAGCTCCTACGAGCAGTACTTC
CASSLRDSSSYEQYF
>TRBJ2-5|TRBD1|few|TRBV11-1
TGTGCCAGCAGCCGAGACAGGGGGGAGACCCAGTACTTC
CASSRDRGETQYF
>TRBJ1-5|.|.|TRBV28
TGTGCCAGCACCCTGGGGGGGTTCAATCAGCCCCAGCATTTT
CASTLGGFNQPQHF
>TRBJ2-3|TRBD2|.|TRBV19
TGTGCCAGTAGTATAGACGTACTAGCGGGGGTCGTGGATACGCAGTATTTT
CASSIDVLAGVVDTQYF
>TRBJ2-1|TRBD2|.|TRBV4-3
TGCGCCAGCAGCCAGGAGCGGGGGAGGTACAATGAGCAGTTCTTC
CASSQERGRYNEQFF
>TRBJ2-7|TRBD2|.|TRBV6-2/TRBV6-3
TGTGCCAGCAGCAGGACTAGCGGTCTTTACGAGCAGTACTTC
CASSRTSGLYEQYF
>TRBJ1-2|.|.|TRBV6-1
TGTGCCAGCAGTGAATCGGACAGCTTCTATGGCTACACCTTC
CASSESDSFYGYTF
>TRBJ2-6|TRBD1|.|TRBV6-2/TRBV6-3
TGTGCCAGCAGTTACACCACAGGGGCTGGATCTGGGGCCAACGTCCTGACTTTC
CASSYTTGAGSGANVLTF
>TRBJ1-6|TRBD1|.|TRBV7-2
TGTGCCAGCAGCTTAGATCAGGACAGGGCCTATAATTCACCCCTCCACTTT
CASSLDQDRAYNSPLHF
>TRBJ1-2|.|.|TRBV5-1
TGCGCCAGCAGCCAAGACAACCGCCCGGTGCATGGCTACACCTTC
CASSQDNRPVHGYTF
>TRBJ1-1|.|once|TRBV19
TGTGCCAGTAGTAAACCTACAGGGACTGAAGCTTTCTTT
CASSKPTGTEAFF
>TRBJ2-1|.|.|TRBV19
TGTGCCAGTAGTATAGCGGCGGGGGCAATAGCGGAGCAGTTCTTC
CASSIAAGAIAEQFF
>TRBJ2-1|TRBD2|once|TRBV4-1
TGCGCCAGCAGCCAAGAAGGACTAGCGGGGCGTAATGAGCAGTTCTTC
CASSQEGLAGRNEQFF
>TRBJ1-2|.|.|TRBV14
TGTGCCAGCAGCCCCTTAGGGGGAATTAACTATGGCTACACCTTC
CASSPLGGINYGYTF
>TRBJ1-1|TRBD1|.|TRBV4-3
TGCGCCAGCAGCCGGAAACAGGGGGCGATTTCTGAAGCTTTCTTT
CASSRKQGAISEAFF
>TRBJ2-3|TRBD1|.|TRBV7-9
TGTGCCAGCAGCTCTGGACAGGGCTCCACAGATACGCAGTATTTT
CASSSGQGSTDTQYF
>TRBJ1-4|TRBD1|.|TRBV6-5
TGTGCCAGCAGGAAGGACAGGGTCGGGGAAAAACTGTTTTTT
CASRKDRVGEKLFF
>TRBJ1-6|.|.|TRBV27
TGTGCCAGCAGTTTAGGGGCGGGAGGGTCACCCCTCCACTTT
CASSLGAGGSPLHF
>TRBJ2-3|TRBD2|.|TRBV11-3
TGTGCCAGCAGCACAGGGACTAGCAGCACAGATACGCAGTATTTT
CASSTGTSSTDTQYF
>TRBJ2-3|.|.|TRBV7-9
TGTGCCAGCAGCTTCCGGACTGGAGGCACAGATACGCAGTATTTT
CASSFRTGGTDTQYF
>TRBJ2-3|.|.|TRBV5-5
TGTGCCAGCAGCAGTACAGGGACGGGTGATACGCAGTATTTT
CASSSTGTGDTQYF
>TRBJ2-7|TRBD2|.|TRBV6-2/TRBV6-3
TGTGCCAGCAGTCAACGACTAGCGGGGGGGCATCGGTACTTC
CASSQRLAGGHRYF
>TRBJ1-4|.|.|TRBV28
TGTGCCAGCAGACTAAGGCACAGGTGGGAATCTAATGAAAAACTGTTTTTT
CASRLRHRWESNEKLFF
>TRBJ1-2|.|.|TRBV6-1
TGTGCCAGCAGTGAAGCTCGGGTTTTCAATTCTGGTGGCTACACCTTC
CASSEARVFNSGGYTF
>TRBJ2-7|.|.|TRBV28
TGTGCCATCTCAATTACAGGTACCCCCTACGAGCAGTACTTC
CAISITGTPYEQYF
>TRBJ2-7|.|once|TRBV2
TGTGCCAGCAATCTAGACTCCTACGAGCAGTACTTC
CASNLDSYEQYF
>TRBJ1-5|.|.|TRBV30
TGTGCCTGGAGTGTACCACGGGGGGGAGGGGAACAGCCCCAGCATTTT
CAWSVPRGGGEQPQHF
>TRBJ2-7|TRBD1|.|TRBV4-2
TGTGCCAGCAGCCGAGGTCTATGGACAGGGGATAAGCAGTACTTC
CASSRGLWTGDKQYF
>TRBJ2-7|TRBD2|.|TRBV30
TGTGCCTGGAGGGCACCTAGGGCTAGCGGGGGGACCTACGAGCAGTACTTC
CAWRAPRASGGTYEQYF
>TRBJ2-7|.|.|TRBV5-1
TGCGCCAGCGCGGGGACGGGGTTACCCTACGAGCAGTACTTC
CASAGTGLPYEQYF
>TRBJ2-2|.|.|TRBV6-2/TRBV6-3
TGTGCCAGCAGTTCTACAGGGACCGGGGAGCTGTTTTTT
CASSSTGTGELFF
>TRBJ2-7|TRBD1|few|TRBV2
TGTGCCAGCACCTCGCCGACAGGGGGCTCCTTTCTCATCTTC
CASTSPTGGSFLIF
>TRBJ2-7|TRBD1|.|TRBV7-2
TGTGCCAGCAGCTGGGGACAGGGGGCGGGCGAGCAGTACTTC
CASSWGQGAGEQYF
>TRBJ2-7|.|few|TRBV6-2/TRBV6-3
TGTGCCAGCAGTTACGTTGTGGATACGGGACACAACTACGAGCAGTACTTC
CASSYVVDTGHNYEQYF
>TRBJ1-1|.|.|TRBV5-1
TGCGCCAGCAGCTTGATAAGTAACAAAAACACTGAAGCTTTCTTT
CASSLISNKNTEAFF